This T cell receptor beta chain derives from a study of T cell repertoires in cytomegalovirus infection. About the study: Indications of both CMV infection and matching HLA type were provided by public TCR beta signatures.

The sample holds a few counts of this clonotype. What it binds is not known. The study, taken as a whole, reports: The response measured ex vivo was dominated by TCR beta clonotypes (HLA-C-restricted and CMV-specific).

Germline loops: CDR1 DFQATT, CDR2 SNEGSKA (reference sequence). The junction had 15 bases not matched to a gene; V was cut back by 2 bases and J by 6 bases. This CDR3 contains 16 residues. One entry per CDR3 protein results from TCRdb running MiXCR on the reads. The table records about 310,000 distinct CDR3 sequences, roughly a sixth of them present only once. Material for sequencing was PBMCs. The chain is built from TRBV20-1 and TRBJ1-1; 7 bases line up with TRBD1. The clonotype originates from a human donor in good health (CMV status not recorded). Some clones in this sample may be carry-over from other donors' samples. Here the CDR3 DNA reads TGCAGTGCTAGACACTATTTGGGCAGGGGGGGTTCTGAAGCTTTCTTT. Translated: CSARHYLGRGGSEAFF.